This T cell receptor (beta chain) is drawn from a study of T-cell reconstitution after alpha-beta-depleted transplantation in children. Study-wide points: Reportedly, alpha-beta T cells present about two months post-transplant originated from several hundred expanded clones of graft origin.

In the case of this clonotype: Its cognate antigen is unknown.

Unique molecular identifiers were built into the TCRbeta library. TCRdb passed the PCR reads through MiXCR, listing each CDR3 protein once. The data show nearly 350,000 distinct CDR3 sequences, 16% seen once. The source material was PBMCs, mostly from graft donor cells, sampled 360 days after TCRalphabeta/CD19-depleted stem cell transplant. The TCR originated in a male patient aged 2 to 9 who had a stem cell transplant for acute lymphoblastic leukemia, so the T cells may come from the graft donor.

Written as DNA, the CDR3 is TGTGCCAGCAGCCAAGATGGGCACCTGGTCTACGAGCAGTACTTC. Protein: CASSQDGHLVYEQYF. The chain links TRBV4-2 to TRBJ2-7; the D is unclear. V was shortened by 0 bases and J by 3 bases, with 12 bases between the two germline ends. The germline V gene has CDR1 LGHNA and CDR2 YNFKEQ. CDR3 length equals 15 residues.